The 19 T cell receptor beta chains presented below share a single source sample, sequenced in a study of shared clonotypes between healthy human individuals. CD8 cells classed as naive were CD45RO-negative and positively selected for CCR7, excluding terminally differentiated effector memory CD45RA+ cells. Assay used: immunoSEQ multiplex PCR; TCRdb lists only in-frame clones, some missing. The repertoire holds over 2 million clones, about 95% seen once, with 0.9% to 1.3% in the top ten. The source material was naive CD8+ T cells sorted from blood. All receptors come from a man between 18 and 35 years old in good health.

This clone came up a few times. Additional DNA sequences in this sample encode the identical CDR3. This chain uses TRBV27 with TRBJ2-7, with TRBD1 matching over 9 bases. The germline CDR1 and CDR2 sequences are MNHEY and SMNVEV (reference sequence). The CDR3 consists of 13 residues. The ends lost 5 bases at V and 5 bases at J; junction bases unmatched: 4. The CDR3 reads CASSPGQGNEQYF. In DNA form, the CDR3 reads TGTGCCAGCAGTCCTGGACAGGGGAACGAGCAGTACTTC.

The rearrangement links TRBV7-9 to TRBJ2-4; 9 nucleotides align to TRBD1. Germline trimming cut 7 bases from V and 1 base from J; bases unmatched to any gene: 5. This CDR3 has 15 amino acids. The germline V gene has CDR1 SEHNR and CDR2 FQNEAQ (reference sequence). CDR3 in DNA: TGTGCCAGCACCAACAGGGGGCTGGCCAAAAACATTCAGTACTTC. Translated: CASTNRGLAKNIQYF.

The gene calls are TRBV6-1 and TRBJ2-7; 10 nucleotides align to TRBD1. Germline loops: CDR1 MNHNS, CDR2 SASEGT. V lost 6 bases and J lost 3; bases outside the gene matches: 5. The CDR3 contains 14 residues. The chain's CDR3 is CASRLRDRGYEQYF. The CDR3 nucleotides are TGTGCCAGCAGGCTCCGGGACAGGGGCTACGAGCAGTACTTC.

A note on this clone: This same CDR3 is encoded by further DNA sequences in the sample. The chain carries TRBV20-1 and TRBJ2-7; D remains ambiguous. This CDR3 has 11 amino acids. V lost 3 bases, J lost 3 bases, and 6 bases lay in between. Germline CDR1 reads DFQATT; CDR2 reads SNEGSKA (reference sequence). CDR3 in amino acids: CSASRSYEQYF. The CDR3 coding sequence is TGCAGTGCTAGTCGCAGCTACGAGCAGTACTTC.

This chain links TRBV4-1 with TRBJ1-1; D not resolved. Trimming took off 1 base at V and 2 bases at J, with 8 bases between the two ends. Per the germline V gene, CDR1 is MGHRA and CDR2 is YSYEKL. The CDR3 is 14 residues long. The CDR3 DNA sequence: TGCGCCAGCAGCCAAGGGTCTCATAACACTGAAGCTTTCTTT. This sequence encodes CASSQGSHNTEAFF.

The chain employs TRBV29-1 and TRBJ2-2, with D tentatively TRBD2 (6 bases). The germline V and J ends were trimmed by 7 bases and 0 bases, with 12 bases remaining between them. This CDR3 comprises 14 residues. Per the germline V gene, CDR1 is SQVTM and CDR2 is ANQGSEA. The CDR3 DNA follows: TGCAGCGCCGTGAGCGGGCCGAACACCGGGGAGCTGTTTTTT. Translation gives CSAVSGPNTGELFF.

The CDR3 region has the DNA TGTGCCAGCAAGGACAGCTCTGGAAACACCATATATTTT. Translating it yields CASKDSSGNTIYF. J is TRBJ1-3 and V is TRBV2; D possibly corresponds to TRBD1 (6 bases). V was shortened by 7 bases and J by 0 bases, with 7 bases between the two germline ends. CDR3 size: 13 residues. CDR1 and CDR2 (germline): SNHLY, FYNNEI.

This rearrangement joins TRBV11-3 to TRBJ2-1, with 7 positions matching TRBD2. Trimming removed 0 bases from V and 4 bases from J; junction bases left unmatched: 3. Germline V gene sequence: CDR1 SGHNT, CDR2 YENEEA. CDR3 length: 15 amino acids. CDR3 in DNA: TGTGCCAGCAGCTTAGATGCGGGAGATTACAATGAGCAGTTCTTC. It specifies CASSLDAGDYNEQFF. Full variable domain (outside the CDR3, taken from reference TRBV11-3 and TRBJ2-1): EAGVVQSPRYKIIEKKQPVAFWCNPISGHNTLYWYLQNLGQGPELLIRYENEEAVDDSQLPKDRFSAERLKGVDSTLKIQPAELGDSAVYLCASSLDAGDYNEQFFGPGTRLTVL.

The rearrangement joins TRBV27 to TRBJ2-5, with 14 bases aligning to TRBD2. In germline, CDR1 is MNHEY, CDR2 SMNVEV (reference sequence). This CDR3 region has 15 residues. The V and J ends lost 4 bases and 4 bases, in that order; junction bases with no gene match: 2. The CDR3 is CASSSTSGRGETQYF. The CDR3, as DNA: TGTGCCAGCAGTTCGACTAGCGGGAGGGGAGAGACCCAGTACTTC.

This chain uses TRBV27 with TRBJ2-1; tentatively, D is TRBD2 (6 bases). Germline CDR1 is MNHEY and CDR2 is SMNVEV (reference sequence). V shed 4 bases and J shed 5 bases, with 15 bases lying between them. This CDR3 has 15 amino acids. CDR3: CASSWLMGGDNEQFF. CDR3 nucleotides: TGTGCCAGCAGTTGGCTAATGGGGGGTGACAATGAGCAGTTCTTC.

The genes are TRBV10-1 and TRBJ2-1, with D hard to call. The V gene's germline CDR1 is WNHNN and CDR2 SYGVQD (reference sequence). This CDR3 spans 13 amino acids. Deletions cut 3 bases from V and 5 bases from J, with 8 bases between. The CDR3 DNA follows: TGCGCCAGCAGTGATTGGAGCGACAATGAGCAGTTCTTC. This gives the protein CASSDWSDNEQFF.

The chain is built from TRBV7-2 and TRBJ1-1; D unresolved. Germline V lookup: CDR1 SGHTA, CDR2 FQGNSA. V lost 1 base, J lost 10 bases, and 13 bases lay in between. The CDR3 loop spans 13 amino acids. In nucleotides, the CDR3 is TGTGCCAGCAGCTTAGATGCGCCGGAGAGAGCTTTCTTT. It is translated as CASSLDAPERAFF.

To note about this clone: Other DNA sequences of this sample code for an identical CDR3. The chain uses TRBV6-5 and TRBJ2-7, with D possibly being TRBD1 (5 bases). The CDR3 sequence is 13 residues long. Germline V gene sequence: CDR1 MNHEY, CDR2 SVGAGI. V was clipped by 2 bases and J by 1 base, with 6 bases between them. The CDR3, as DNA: TGTGCCAGCAGTTACGGGGCTTCCTACGAGCAGTACTTC. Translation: CASSYGASYEQYF.

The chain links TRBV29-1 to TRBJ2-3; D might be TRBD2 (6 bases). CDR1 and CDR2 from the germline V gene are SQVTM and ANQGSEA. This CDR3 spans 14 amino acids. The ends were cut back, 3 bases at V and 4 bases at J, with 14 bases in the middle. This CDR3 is CSVDGSWNPDTQYF. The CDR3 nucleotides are TGCAGCGTTGACGGGAGTTGGAATCCAGATACGCAGTATTTT.

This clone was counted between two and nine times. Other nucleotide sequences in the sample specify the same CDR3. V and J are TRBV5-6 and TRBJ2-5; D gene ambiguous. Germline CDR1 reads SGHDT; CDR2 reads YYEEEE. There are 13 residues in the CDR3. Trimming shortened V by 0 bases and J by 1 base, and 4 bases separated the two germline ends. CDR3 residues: CASSLEGQETQYF. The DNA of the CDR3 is TGTGCCAGCAGCTTGGAGGGCCAAGAGACCCAGTACTTC. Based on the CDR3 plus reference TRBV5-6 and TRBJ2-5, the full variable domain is DAGVTQSPTHLIKTRGQQVTLRCSPKSGHDTVSWYQQALGQGPQFIFQYYEEEERQRGNFPDRFSGHQFPNYSSELNVNALLLGDSALYLCASSLEGQETQYFGPGTRLLVL.

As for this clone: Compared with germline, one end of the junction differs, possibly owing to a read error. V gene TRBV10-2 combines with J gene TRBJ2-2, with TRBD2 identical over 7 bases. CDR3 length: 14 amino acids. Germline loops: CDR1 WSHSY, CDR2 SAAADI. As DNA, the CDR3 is TGCGCCAGCAGTGGTGGGAGGGGTCCCGGGGAGCTGTTCTTT. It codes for CASSGGRGPGELFF.

The CDR3 DNA is TGTGCCAGCAGCTGGAGGGAGGACACCGGGGAGCTGTTTTTT. It is translated as CASSWREDTGELFF. The V and J genes are TRBV5-4 and TRBJ2-2; maybe TRBD2 (6 bases). Germline V gene sequence: CDR1 SGHNT, CDR2 YYREEE (reference sequence). This CDR3 spans 14 amino acids. V was cut by 3 bases and J by 3 bases, with 9 bases left in between.

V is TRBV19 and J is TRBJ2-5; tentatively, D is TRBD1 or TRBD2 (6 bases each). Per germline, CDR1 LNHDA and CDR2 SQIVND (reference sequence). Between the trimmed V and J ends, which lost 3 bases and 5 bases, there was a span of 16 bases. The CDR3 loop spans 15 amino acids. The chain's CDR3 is CASSMVETGGETQYF. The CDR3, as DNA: TGTGCCAGTAGTATGGTCGAGACAGGAGGGGAGACCCAGTACTTC.

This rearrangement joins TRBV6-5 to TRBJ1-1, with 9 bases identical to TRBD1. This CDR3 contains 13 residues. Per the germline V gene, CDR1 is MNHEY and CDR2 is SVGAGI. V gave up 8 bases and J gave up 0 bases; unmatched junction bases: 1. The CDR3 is CASGTGLNTEAFF. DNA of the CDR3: TGTGCCAGCGGGACAGGGCTGAACACTGAAGCTTTCTTT.